Each of the 14 T cell receptor beta chains below was sequenced from the same sample in a study of identical twins (dated by TCRdb to about 2016). Library prep was done by 5' RACE. Sequencing used an Illumina HiSeq 2000. Clones were called with MiXCR by TCRdb after fastp trimmed the public reads at Q25, and only in-frame beta chains were retained. All rows with the same CDR3 protein become a single entry with the most common DNA and genes. The sample profile shows 400,000 to 600,000 distinct CDR3 sequences; about a fifth of them were found once. Approximately 0.52% of the sample is held by the ten biggest clonotypes. This same sample was also part of a study on yellow fever vaccine responses in identical twins.

Sequencing was performed on CD4+ T cells sorted from blood. These receptors all stem from a woman between 18 and 29 years old in good health.

This clonotype was picked up a small number of times. CDR3 region: CSASPRDRGPGSQHF. The CDR3 region has the DNA TGCAGTGCTAGCCCTCGGGACAGGGGGCCAGGGTCCCAGCATTTT. This chain uses TRBV20-1 with TRBJ1-5, with 12 bases that match TRBD1. CDR3 length: 15 residues. Trimming removed 3 bases from V and 11 bases from J; junction bases left unmatched: 11. Germline lookup yields CDR1 DFQATT and CDR2 SNEGSKA (reference sequence).

V is TRBV7-6 and J is TRBJ2-5, with 9 nucleotides matching TRBD2. This CDR3 has 17 amino acids. Trimming removed 5 bases from V and 1 base from J; junction bases left unmatched: 11. Germline values: CDR1 SGHVS, CDR2 FNYEAQ. CDR3 bases: TGTGCCAGCAGCAGGAGCGGCGGGAGGGGAACCCAAGAGACCCAGTACTTC. It is translated as CASSRSGGRGTQETQYF.

This clonotype was detected a few times. CDR3 bases: TGTGCCAGCAGTTTATCGTCTAGCGGGGGGGCTAGCATTCAGTACTTC. The encoded protein is CASSLSSSGGASIQYF. This chain uses TRBV27 with TRBJ2-4; 12 bases line up with TRBD2. In germline, CDR1 is MNHEY, CDR2 SMNVEV (reference sequence). Trimming cost V 0 bases and J 9 bases; bases outside gene matches: 6. CDR3 length: 16 amino acids.

In its sample, this clonotype was seen many times. The chain has TRBV11-2 and TRBJ2-3, with TRBD1 as a possible D gene (5 bases). Germline CDR1 is SGHAT and CDR2 is FQNNGV. Trimming stripped 1 base from V and 2 bases from J, with 10 bases between. The CDR3 loop spans 15 amino acids. The CDR3 region is CASSLGGQYTDTQYF. CDR3 DNA: TGTGCCAGCAGCTTAGGAGGACAATACACAGATACGCAGTATTTT.

This chain joins TRBV5-1 and TRBJ2-2, with D uncertain. The germline gives CDR1 SGHRS, CDR2 YFSETQ. V was shortened by 2 bases and J by 0 bases, with 17 bases between the two germline ends. CDR3 size: 18 residues. As DNA, the CDR3 is TGCGCCAGCAGCTTCTTGCCCCTGTCTCAGTCGAACACCGGGGAGCTGTTTTTT. Residues: CASSFLPLSQSNTGELFF.

The rearrangement joins TRBV7-2 to TRBJ2-7; tentative D call: TRBD2 (6 bases). This CDR3 region has 14 residues. Germline CDR1 is SGHTA and CDR2 is FQGNSA. V shed 2 bases and J shed 5 bases, with 13 bases lying between them. CDR3 sequence: CASSLTQAGHEQYV. DNA of the CDR3: TGTGCCAGCAGCTTAACACAGGCGGGGCACGAGCAGTACGTC.

J is TRBJ2-1 and V is TRBV4-1, with TRBD1 identical over 9 bases. The germline gives CDR1 MGHRA, CDR2 YSYEKL. The CDR3 spans 16 residues. Trimming at V came to 2 bases and at J to 6 bases, leaving 8 bases not matched to a gene. The CDR3 DNA reads as TGCGCCAGCAGCCAAACCGGGACAGGGAAAATCAATGAGCAGTTCTTC. Translating it yields CASSQTGTGKINEQFF.

In this sample, this clonotype turned up many times. The gene calls are TRBV15 and TRBJ2-2, with TRBD1 matching 7 bases. This CDR3 comprises 17 residues. V shed 3 bases and J 1 base; nucleotides not matched to a gene: 8. Germline lookup yields CDR1 LNHNV and CDR2 YYDKDF (reference sequence). The CDR3: CATSSPPDRENTGELFF. The CDR3 DNA sequence: TGTGCCACCAGCAGTCCCCCCGACAGGGAGAACACCGGGGAGCTGTTTTTT.

The chain joins TRBV24-1 to TRBJ2-5; 7 bases fit TRBD1. Trimming at V came to 4 bases and at J to 3 bases, leaving 7 bases not matched to a gene. This CDR3 has 15 amino acids. CDR1 and CDR2 from the germline V gene are KGHDR and SFDVKD. This CDR3 reads CATSDGTANKETQYF. CDR3 coding DNA: TGTGCCACCAGTGACGGGACAGCCAATAAAGAGACCCAGTACTTC.

This clonotype was seen more than once but under ten times. This chain joins TRBV12-3 or TRBV12-4 and TRBJ1-2; 8 bases map to TRBD1. CDR3 length: 13 residues. V lost 9 bases and J lost 6; bases outside the gene matches: 9. CDR3 DNA sequence: TGTGCCAGTCGGACAGGGTGGTCGGATGGCTACACCTTC. This sequence encodes CASRTGWSDGYTF.

This clonotype has more than one count but fewer than ten. This CDR3 reads CAISERREHSGYTF. The CDR3, as DNA: TGTGCCATCAGTGAGCGGAGGGAGCACAGTGGCTACACCTTC. This chain uses TRBV10-3 with TRBJ1-2; D call uncertain. Germline loops: CDR1 ENHRY, CDR2 SYGVKD. The V end lost 2 bases, the J end lost 7 bases, and 14 bases lay between the germline ends. The CDR3 length is 14 residues.

V and J are TRBV27 and TRBJ1-1, with D hard to call. V dropped 6 bases and J dropped 2 bases, with 16 bases sitting between them. Germline assignment: CDR1 MNHEY and CDR2 SMNVEV (reference sequence). CDR3 length equals 15 residues. The CDR3 nucleotides are TGTGCCAGCAGATGGAGGGAATTGGGTAACACTGAAGCTTTCTTT. Translated, it gives CASRWRELGNTEAFF.

The gene calls are TRBV5-1 and TRBJ2-7; perhaps TRBD1 as D (6 bases). CDR1 and CDR2 from the germline V gene are SGHRS and YFSETQ. V was trimmed by 2 bases and J by 0 bases, leaving 12 bases between them. The CDR3 runs 15 residues. CDR3 DNA sequence: TGCGCCAGCAGCTTAGGGGGATTCCCCTCCTACGAGCAGTACGTC. Its protein is CASSLGGFPSYEQYV.

This clonotype was seen more than once but under ten times. The chain recombines TRBV5-1 with TRBJ2-3, with D perhaps given as TRBD1 or TRBD2 (5 bases each). There are 14 residues in the CDR3. Germline V gene lookup returns CDR1 SGHRS and CDR2 YFSETQ. V was clipped by 4 bases and J by 4 bases, with 13 bases between them. Here the CDR3 reads CASSRLQGADTQYF. The CDR3, as DNA: TGCGCCAGCAGCAGGCTCCAGGGAGCAGATACGCAGTATTTT.